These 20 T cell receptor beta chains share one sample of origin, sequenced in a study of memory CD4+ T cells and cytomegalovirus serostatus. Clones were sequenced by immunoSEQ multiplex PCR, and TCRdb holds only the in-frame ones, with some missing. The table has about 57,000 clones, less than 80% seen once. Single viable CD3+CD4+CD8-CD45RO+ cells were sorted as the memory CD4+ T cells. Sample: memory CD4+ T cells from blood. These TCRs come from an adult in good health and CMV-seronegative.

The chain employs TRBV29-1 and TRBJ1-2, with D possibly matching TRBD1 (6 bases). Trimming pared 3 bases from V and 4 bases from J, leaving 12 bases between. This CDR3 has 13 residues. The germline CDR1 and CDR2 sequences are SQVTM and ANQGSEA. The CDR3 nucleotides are TGCAGCGTTGAGGGGGGACAATTCTATGGCTACACCTTC. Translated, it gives CSVEGGQFYGYTF.

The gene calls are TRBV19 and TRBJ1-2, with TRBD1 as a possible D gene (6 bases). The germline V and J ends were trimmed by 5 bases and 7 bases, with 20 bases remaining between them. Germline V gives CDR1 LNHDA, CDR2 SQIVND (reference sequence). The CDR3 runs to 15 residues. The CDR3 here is CASSANREFGSGYTF. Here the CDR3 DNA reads TGTGCCAGTAGTGCCAACAGGGAATTCGGTAGTGGCTACACCTTC.

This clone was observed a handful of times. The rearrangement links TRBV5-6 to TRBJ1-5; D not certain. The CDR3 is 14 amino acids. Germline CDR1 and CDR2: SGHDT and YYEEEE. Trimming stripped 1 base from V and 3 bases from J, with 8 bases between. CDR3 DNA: TGTGCCAGCAGCTTGTCCCAGAACAATCAGCCCCAGCATTTT. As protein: CASSLSQNNQPQHF.

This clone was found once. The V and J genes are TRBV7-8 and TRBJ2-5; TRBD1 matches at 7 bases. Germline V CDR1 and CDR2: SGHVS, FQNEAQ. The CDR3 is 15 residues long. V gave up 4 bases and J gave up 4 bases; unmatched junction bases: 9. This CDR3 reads CASSYGIRGPETQYF. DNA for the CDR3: TGTGCCAGCAGCTATGGGATAAGGGGGCCAGAGACCCAGTACTTC.

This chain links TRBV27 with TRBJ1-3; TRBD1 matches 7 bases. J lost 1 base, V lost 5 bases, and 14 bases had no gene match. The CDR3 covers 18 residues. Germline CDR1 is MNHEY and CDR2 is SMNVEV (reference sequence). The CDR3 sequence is CASSPGHRGRLSGNTIYF. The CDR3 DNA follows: TGTGCCAGCAGTCCCGGTCACAGGGGCCGACTTTCTGGAAACACCATATATTTT.

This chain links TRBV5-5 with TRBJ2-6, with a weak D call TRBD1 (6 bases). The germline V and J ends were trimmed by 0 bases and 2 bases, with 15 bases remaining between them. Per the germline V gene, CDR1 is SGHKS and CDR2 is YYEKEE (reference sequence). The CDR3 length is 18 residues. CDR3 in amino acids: CASSLVERHRAGANVLTF. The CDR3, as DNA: TGTGCCAGCAGCTTGGTCGAGAGACACAGGGCTGGGGCCAACGTCCTGACTTTC.

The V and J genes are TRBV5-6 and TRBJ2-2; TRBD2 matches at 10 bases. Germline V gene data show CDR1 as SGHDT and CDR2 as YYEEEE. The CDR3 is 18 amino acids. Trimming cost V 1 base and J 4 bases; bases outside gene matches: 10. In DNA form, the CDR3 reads TGTGCCAGCAGCTTGCTGATTAGCGGGGGGAAGAGCACCGGGGAGCTGTTTTTT. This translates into CASSLLISGGKSTGELFF.

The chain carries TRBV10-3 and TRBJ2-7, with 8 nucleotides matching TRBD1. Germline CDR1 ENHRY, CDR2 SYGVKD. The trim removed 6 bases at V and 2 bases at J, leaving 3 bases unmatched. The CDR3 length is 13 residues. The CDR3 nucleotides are TGTGCCATCAGGGAGACAGGGGCCTACGAGCAGTACTTC. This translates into CAIRETGAYEQYF.

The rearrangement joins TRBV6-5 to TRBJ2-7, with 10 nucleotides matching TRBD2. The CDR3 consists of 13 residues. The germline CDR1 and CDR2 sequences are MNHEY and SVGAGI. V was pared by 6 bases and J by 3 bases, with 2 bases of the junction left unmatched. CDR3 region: CASRRLAGYEQYF. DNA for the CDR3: TGTGCCAGCAGGAGACTAGCGGGCTACGAGCAGTACTTC.

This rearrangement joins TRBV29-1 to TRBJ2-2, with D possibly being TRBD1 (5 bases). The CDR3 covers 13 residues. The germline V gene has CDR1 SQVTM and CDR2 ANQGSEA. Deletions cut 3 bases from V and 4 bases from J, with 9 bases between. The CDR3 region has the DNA TGCAGCGTTGACAGGGTGGGCACCGGGGAGCTGTTTTTT. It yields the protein CSVDRVGTGELFF.

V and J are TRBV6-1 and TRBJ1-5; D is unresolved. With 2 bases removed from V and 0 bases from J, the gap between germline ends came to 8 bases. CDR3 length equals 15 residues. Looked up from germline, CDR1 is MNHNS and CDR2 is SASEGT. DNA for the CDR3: TGTGCCAGCAGTGAAATGTTAGTTAGCAATCAGCCCCAGCATTTT. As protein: CASSEMLVSNQPQHF.

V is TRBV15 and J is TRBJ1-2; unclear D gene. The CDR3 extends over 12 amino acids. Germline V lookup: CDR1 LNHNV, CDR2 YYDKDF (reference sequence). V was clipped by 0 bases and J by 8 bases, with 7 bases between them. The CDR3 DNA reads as TGTGCCACCAGCAGAGACAGTGGGGGCTACACCTTC. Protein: CATSRDSGGYTF.

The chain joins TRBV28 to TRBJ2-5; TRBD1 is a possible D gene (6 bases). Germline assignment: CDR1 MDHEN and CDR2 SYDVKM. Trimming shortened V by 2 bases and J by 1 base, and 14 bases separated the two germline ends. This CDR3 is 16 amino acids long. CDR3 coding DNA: TGTGCCAGCAGTTTAGTGTCCCGGACAGCCCAAGAGACCCAGTACTTC. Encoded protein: CASSLVSRTAQETQYF.

DNA for the CDR3: TGTGCCAGCAGCTTAGGCATGAACACTGAAGCTTTCTTT. It specifies CASSLGMNTEAFF. The chain joins TRBV5-4 to TRBJ1-1; no reliable D call. Per germline, CDR1 SGHNT and CDR2 YYREEE (reference sequence). The CDR3 is made up of 13 amino acids. V was shortened by 2 bases and J by 0 bases, with 5 bases between the two germline ends.

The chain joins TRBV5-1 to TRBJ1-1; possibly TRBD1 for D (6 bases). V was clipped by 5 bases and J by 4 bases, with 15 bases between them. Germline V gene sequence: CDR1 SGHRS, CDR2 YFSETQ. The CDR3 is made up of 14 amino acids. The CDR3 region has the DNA TGCGCCAGCAGACTTAATAGGGGGGCCACTGAAGCTTTCTTT. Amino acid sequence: CASRLNRGATEAFF.

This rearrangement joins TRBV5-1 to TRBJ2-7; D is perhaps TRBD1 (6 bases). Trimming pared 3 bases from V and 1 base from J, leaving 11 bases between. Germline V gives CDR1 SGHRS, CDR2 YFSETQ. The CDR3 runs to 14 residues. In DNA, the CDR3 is TGCGCCAGCAGCTCGGAACAGGGTTCCTACGAGCAGTACTTC. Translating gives CASSSEQGSYEQYF. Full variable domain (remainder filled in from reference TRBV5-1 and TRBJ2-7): KAGVTQTPRYLIKTRGQQVTLSCSPISGHRSVSWYQQTPGQGLQFLFEYFSETQRNKGNFPGRFSGRQFSNSRSEMNVSTLELGDSALYLCASSSEQGSYEQYFGPGTRLTVT.

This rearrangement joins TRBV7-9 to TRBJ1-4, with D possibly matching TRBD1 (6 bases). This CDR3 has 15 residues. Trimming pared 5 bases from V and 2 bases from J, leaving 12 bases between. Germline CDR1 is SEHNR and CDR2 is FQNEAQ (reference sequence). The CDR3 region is CASSASGQTNEKLFF. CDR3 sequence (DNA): TGTGCCAGCAGCGCTAGCGGACAGACTAATGAAAAACTGTTTTTT. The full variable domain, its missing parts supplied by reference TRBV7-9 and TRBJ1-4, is DTGVSQNPRHKITKRGQNVTFRCDPISEHNRLYWYRQTLGQGPEFLTYFQNEAQLEKSRLLSDRFSAERPKGSFSTLEIQRTEQGDSAMYLCASSASGQTNEKLFFGSGTQLSVL.

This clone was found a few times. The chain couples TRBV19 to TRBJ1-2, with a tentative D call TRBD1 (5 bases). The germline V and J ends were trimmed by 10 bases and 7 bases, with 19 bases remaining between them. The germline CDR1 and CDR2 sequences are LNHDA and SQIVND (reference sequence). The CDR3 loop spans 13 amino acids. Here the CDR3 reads CAIHLGGAAGYTF. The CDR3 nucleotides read TGTGCCATCCACCTAGGAGGGGCGGCTGGCTACACCTTC.

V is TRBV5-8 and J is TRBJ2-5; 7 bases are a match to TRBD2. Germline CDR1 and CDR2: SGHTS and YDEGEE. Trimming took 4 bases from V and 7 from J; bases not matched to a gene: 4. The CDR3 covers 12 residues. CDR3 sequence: CASSVTGGTQYF. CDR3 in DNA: TGTGCCAGCAGCGTCACGGGGGGGACCCAGTACTTC.

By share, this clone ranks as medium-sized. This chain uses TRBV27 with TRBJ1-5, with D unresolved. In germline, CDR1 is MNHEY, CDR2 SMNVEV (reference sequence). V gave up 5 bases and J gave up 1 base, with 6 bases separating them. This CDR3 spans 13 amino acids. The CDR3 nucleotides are TGTGCCAGCAGTCCGGACAGCAATCAGCCCCAGCATTTT. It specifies CASSPDSNQPQHF.